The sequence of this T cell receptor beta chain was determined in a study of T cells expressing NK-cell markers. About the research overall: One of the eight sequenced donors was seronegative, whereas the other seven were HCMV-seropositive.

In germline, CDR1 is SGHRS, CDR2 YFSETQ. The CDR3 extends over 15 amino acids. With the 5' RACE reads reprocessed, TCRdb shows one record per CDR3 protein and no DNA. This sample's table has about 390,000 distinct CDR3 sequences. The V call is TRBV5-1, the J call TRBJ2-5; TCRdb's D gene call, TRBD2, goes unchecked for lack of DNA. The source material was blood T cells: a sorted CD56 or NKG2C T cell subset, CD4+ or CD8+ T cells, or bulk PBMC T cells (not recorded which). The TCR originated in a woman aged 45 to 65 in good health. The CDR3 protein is CASYRLAADQETQYF.